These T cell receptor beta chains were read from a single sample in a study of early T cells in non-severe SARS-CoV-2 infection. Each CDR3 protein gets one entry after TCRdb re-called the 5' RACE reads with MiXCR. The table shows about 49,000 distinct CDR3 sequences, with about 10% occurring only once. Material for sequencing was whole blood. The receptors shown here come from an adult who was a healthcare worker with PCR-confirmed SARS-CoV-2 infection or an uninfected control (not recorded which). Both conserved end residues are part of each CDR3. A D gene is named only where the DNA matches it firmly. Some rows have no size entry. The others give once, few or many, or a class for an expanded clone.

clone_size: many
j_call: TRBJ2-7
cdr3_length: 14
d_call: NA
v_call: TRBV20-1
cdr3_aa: CSVSRSGDVHEQYF
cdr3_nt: TGCAGTGTCAGTCGATCGGGAGACGTTCACGAGCAGTACTTC

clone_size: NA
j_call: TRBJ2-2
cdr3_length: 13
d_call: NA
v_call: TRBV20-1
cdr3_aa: CSTRRGLGGELFF
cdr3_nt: TGCAGTACCCGACGGGGGTTAGGCGGGGAGCTGTTTTTT

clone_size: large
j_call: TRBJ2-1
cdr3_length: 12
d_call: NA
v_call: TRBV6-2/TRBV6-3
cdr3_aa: CASSYSRGEQFF
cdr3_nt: TGTGCCAGCAGTTACTCGCGGGGTGAGCAGTTCTTC

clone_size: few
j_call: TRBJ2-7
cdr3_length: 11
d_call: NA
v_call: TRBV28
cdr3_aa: CASNPGMGQYF
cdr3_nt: TGTGCCAGCAATCCCGGAATGGGGCAGTACTTC

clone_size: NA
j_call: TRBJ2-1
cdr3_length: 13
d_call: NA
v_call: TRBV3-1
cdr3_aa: CASSQALRGEQFF
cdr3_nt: TGTGCCAGCAGCCAAGCTCTGCGGGGTGAGCAGTTCTTC

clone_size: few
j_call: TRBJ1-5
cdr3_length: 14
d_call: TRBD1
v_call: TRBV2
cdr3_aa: CASSEGRGGQPQHF
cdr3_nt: TGTGCCAGCAGTGAAGGCAGGGGGGGACAGCCCCAGCATTTT

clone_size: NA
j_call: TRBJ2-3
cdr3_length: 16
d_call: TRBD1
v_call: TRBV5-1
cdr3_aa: CASSLAGTGWSDTQYF
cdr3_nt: TGCGCCAGCAGCTTGGCAGGGACAGGGTGGAGTGATACGCAGTATTTT

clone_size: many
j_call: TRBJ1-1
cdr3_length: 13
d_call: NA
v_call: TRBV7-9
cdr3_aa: CASSLGQYLEAFF
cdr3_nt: TGTGCCAGCAGCTTAGGACAGTACCTCGAAGCTTTCTTT

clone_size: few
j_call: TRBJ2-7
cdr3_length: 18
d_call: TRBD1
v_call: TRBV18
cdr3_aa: CASSPTGGAGLIGGEQYF
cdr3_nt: TGTGCCAGCTCACCGACAGGGGGCGCGGGGTTGATCGGCGGCGAGCAGTACTTC

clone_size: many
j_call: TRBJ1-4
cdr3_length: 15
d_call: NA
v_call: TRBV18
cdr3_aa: CASSLVLGRGEKLFF
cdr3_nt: TGTGCCAGCTCACTCGTCCTGGGGCGTGGGGAAAAACTGTTTTTT

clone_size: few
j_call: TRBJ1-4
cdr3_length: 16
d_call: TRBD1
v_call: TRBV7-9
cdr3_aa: CASSLAVDRESEKLFF
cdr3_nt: TGTGCCAGCAGCTTAGCGGTAGACAGGGAGAGCGAAAAACTGTTTTTT

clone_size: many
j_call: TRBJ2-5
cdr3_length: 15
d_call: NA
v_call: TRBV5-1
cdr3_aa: CASSFPGTSGETQYF
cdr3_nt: TGCGCCAGCAGCTTTCCCGGGACCAGTGGCGAGACCCAGTACTTC

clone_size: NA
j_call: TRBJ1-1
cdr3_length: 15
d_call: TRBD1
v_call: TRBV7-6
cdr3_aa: CASSLYTGGLPEAFF
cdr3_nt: TGTGCCAGCAGCTTATACACAGGGGGACTTCCTGAAGCTTTCTTT

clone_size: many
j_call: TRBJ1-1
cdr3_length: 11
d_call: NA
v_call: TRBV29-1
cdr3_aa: CSVVREGLAFF
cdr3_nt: TGCAGCGTCGTCCGGGAGGGGTTGGCTTTCTTT

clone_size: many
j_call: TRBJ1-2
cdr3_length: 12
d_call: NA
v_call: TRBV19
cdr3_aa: CASAGSNYGYTF
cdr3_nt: TGTGCCAGCGCGGGAAGCAACTATGGCTACACCTTC

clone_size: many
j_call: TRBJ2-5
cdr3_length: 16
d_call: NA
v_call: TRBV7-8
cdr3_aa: CASSPLEWDFQETQYF
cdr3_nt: TGTGCCAGCAGCCCCCTCGAATGGGATTTCCAAGAGACCCAGTACTTC

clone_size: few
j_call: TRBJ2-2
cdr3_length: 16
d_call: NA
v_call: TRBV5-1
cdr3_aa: CASSLYRNANTGELFF
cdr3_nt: TGCGCCAGCAGCTTGTACAGGAACGCGAACACCGGGGAGCTGTTTTTT

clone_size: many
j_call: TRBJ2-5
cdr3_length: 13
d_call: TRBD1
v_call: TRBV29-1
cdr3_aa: CSVVGQGMKTQYF
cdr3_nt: TGCAGCGTTGTCGGACAGGGAATGAAGACCCAGTACTTC

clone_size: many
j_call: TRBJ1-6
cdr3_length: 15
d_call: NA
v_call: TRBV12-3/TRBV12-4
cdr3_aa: CASSPRIRTGSPLHF
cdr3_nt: TGTGCCAGCAGCCCCAGAATACGGACGGGTTCACCCCTCCACTTT

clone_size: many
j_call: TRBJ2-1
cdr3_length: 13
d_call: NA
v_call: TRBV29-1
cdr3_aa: CSVDSSSYNEQFF
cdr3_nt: TGCAGCGTTGACTCAAGCTCCTACAATGAGCAGTTCTTC

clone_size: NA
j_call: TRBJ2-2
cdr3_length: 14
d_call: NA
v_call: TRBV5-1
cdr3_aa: CASSLRANTGELFF
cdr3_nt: TGCGCCAGCAGCTTGAGAGCGAACACCGGGGAGCTGTTTTTT

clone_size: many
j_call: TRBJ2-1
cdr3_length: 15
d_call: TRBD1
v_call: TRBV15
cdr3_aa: CATSGTGTGGYEQFF
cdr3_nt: TGTGCCACCAGCGGAACCGGGACAGGGGGCTATGAGCAGTTCTTC

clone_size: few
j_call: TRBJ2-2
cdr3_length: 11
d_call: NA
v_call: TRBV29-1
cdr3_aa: CSVDFGGRLFF
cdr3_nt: TGCAGCGTTGACTTCGGTGGTAGGCTGTTTTTT

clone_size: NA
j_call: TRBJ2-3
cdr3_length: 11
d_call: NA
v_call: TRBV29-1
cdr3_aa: CSVVPWDTQYF
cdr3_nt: TGCAGCGTGGTCCCTTGGGATACGCAGTATTTT

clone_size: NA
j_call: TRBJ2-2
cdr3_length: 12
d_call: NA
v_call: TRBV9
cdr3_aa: CASSVATGELFF
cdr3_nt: TGTGCCAGCAGCGTAGCCACCGGGGAGCTGTTTTTT

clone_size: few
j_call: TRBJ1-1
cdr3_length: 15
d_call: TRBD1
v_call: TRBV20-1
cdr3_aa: CSARDENRGKTEAFF
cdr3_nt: TGCAGTGCTAGAGATGAAAACAGGGGAAAAACTGAAGCTTTCTTT

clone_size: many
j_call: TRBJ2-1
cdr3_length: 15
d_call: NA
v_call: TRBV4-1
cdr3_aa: CASSQGLANGNEQFF
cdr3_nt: TGCGCCAGCAGTCAAGGCCTAGCGAATGGGAATGAGCAGTTCTTC